A selection of T cell receptor beta chains follows, all from one sample in a study of T cell responses to AZD1222 COVID-19 vaccine. Clones were read by immunoSEQ multiplex PCR, and TCRdb kept only the in-frame ones, dropping some. The sample comprises tens of thousands of clones, about 81% of which are singletons, and roughly 10% rests with the top ten. The sequenced sample was peripheral blood, obtained on day 0 of AZD1222 vaccination. The receptor source for this set is an adult in good health. The CDR3 runs from the conserved cysteine through the conserved F or W. A D gene is named only where the DNA matches it firmly. The size entry is marked missing in some rows and otherwise reads once, few, many or a size class.

abundance	d_gene	v_gene	j_gene	CDR3nt	CDR3aa
-	TRBD1	TRBV7-8	TRBJ1-1	TGTGCCAGCAGCTTAAGGGACAGGGGGTCGAACACTGAAGCTTTCTTT	CASSLRDRGSNTEAFF
-	TRBD2	TRBV10-3	TRBJ2-5	TGTGCCATCAGTGGAGCGGGAGCCGGAGAGACCCAGTACTTC	CAISGAGAGETQYF
-	-	TRBV7-9	TRBJ1-1	TGTGCCAGCAGACCCCCCGGGACACCCTTGAGGACTGAAGCTTTCTTT	CASRPPGTPLRTEAFF
-	-	TRBV6-2/TRBV6-3	TRBJ2-7	TGTGCCAGCAGTTTCGGGGGTTACGAGCAGTACTTC	CASSFGGYEQYF
few	-	TRBV6-5	TRBJ1-2	TGTGCCAGCAGTTACTCGACCGGCGGGGGCTACACCTTC	CASSYSTGGGYTF
-	-	TRBV4-1	TRBJ2-2	TGCGCCAGCAGCCAAGATAGCCTCCGCGGGGAGCTGTTTTTT	CASSQDSLRGELFF
-	TRBD1	TRBV3-1/TRBV3-2	TRBJ2-3	TGTGCCAGCAGCCAAGCGGCACAGGGGAACACAGATACGCAGTATTTT	CASSQAAQGNTDTQYF
once	TRBD1	TRBV11-2	TRBJ2-7	TGTGCCAGCAGCGCGACAGGGTCTGCGGGCGAGCAGTACTTC	CASSATGSAGEQYF
-	-	TRBV9	TRBJ2-2	TGTGCCAGCAGCGTAGATCCTACTTTCACCGGGGAGCTGTTTTTT	CASSVDPTFTGELFF
-	-	TRBV15	TRBJ1-2	TGTGCCACCAGCAGAGGTTCGGGTTCCTATGGCTACACCTTC	CATSRGSGSYGYTF
few	-	TRBV28	TRBJ1-2	TGTGCCAGCAGTTTTTTTACCGTTACTAATTCCGCCCCTGGATACTATGGCTACACCTTC	CASSFFTVTNSAPGYYGYTF
-	-	TRBV27	TRBJ1-1	TGTGCCAGCAGTTACTCGAGGACAAACACCCCTTGGGGCACTGAAGCTTTCTTT	CASSYSRTNTPWGTEAFF
-	-	TRBV13	TRBJ1-1	TGTGCCAGCAGCCCAGGTCGCAAGAACACTGAAGCTTTCTTT	CASSPGRKNTEAFF
-	TRBD1	TRBV5-1	TRBJ1-4	TGCGCCAGCAGCTTGGGACAGGGACTGAAACTGTTTTTT	CASSLGQGLKLFF
-	-	TRBV5-6	TRBJ1-1	TGTGCCAGCAGCTTGGGGAGGGGTAAAACTGAAGCTTTCTTT	CASSLGRGKTEAFF
-	-	TRBV7-8	TRBJ1-4	TGTGCCAGCAGTTCCAGGATAACTAATGAAAAACTGTTTTTT	CASSSRITNEKLFF
once	TRBD1	TRBV19	TRBJ1-5	TGTGCCAGTAGTACGGGACAGAGCAATCAGCCCCAGCATTTT	CASSTGQSNQPQHF
once	-	TRBV4-1	TRBJ1-1	TGCGCCAGCAGCCAAGTCTTAGCGGTGGGGACGGACACTGAAGCTTTCTTT	CASSQVLAVGTDTEAFF
-	-	TRBV6-1	TRBJ1-6	TGTGCCAGCAGTGAAGCCCCGGACAGTGGGAATTCACCCCTCCACTTT	CASSEAPDSGNSPLHF
few	TRBD2	TRBV2	TRBJ2-1	TGTGCCAGGGAGGGACTAGCGGGACCCTACAATGAGCAGTTCTTC	CAREGLAGPYNEQFF
-	-	TRBV2	TRBJ2-2	TGTGCCAGCAGTCCCGTGGCCACCGGGGAGCTGTTTTTT	CASSPVATGELFF
-	TRBD1	TRBV5-6	TRBJ2-2	TGTGCCAGCAGCACTTGGGACAGCTTCAACACCGGGGAGCTGTTTTTT	CASSTWDSFNTGELFF
-	-	TRBV6-5	TRBJ1-5	TGTGCCAGCAGTTCCGGGAACAATCAGCCCCAGCATTTT	CASSSGNNQPQHF
-	-	TRBV19	TRBJ1-5	TGTGCCAGTAGTCCGACCGCAAATCAGCCCCAGCATTTT	CASSPTANQPQHF
-	-	TRBV6-5	TRBJ1-6	TGTGCCAGCAGTTACGTCCGGACACTCTCTTCACCCCTCCACTTT	CASSYVRTLSSPLHF
-	TRBD1	TRBV9	TRBJ1-2	TGTGCCAGCAGCGTAGATAACAGGGGGAGGCCTCCCTATGGCTACACCTTC	CASSVDNRGRPPYGYTF
-	-	TRBV9	TRBJ1-4	TGTGCCAGCAGCGGAGTTGCACTAGAGGATGAAAAACTGTTTTTT	CASSGVALEDEKLFF
-	-	TRBV18	TRBJ1-4	TGTGCCAGCTCACCAGGGGTGGATGAAAAACTGTTTTTT	CASSPGVDEKLFF
few	-	TRBV7-8	TRBJ1-1	TGTGCCAGCAGCTTTGATCACGGATTGAACACTGAAGCTTTCTTT	CASSFDHGLNTEAFF
once	-	TRBV19	TRBJ1-1	TGTGCCAGTAGTAGATCCAGGGTCACTGAAGCTTTCTTT	CASSRSRVTEAFF
-	-	TRBV2	TRBJ2-1	TGTGCCAGCAGTCAGTCCCGGGTAAGGGACAATGAGCAGTTCTTC	CASSQSRVRDNEQFF
-	-	TRBV10-2	TRBJ2-1	TGCGCCAGCAGCCAACTCAATGAGCAGTTCTTC	CASSQLNEQFF
once	-	TRBV6-5	TRBJ1-2	TGTGCCAGCAAAGAGTCGGGCCCTTACTATGGCTACACCTTC	CASKESGPYYGYTF
-	-	TRBV7-2	TRBJ2-2	TGTGCCAGCAGCGTTCTGGGGCGCGCGAACACCGGGGAGCTGTTTTTT	CASSVLGRANTGELFF
once	TRBD1	TRBV2	TRBJ2-2	TGTGCCAGCAGCCCCAAACAGGGGGCATACACCGGGGAGCTGTTTTTT	CASSPKQGAYTGELFF
-	-	TRBV30	TRBJ2-3	TGTGCCTGGAGGTCGTGGCCTCAAGGGACAGATACGCAGTATTTT	CAWRSWPQGTDTQYF
-	-	TRBV6-5	TRBJ1-1	TGTGCCAGCAGTTCCGGGACACCGAACACTGAAGCTTTCTTT	CASSSGTPNTEAFF
-	-	TRBV18	TRBJ1-1	TGTGCCAGCTCACCAACGAGAAACACTGAAGCTTTCTTT	CASSPTRNTEAFF
-	-	TRBV10-2	TRBJ2-2	TGCGCCAGCAGCGTGACAGATCTGACCGGGGAGCTGTTTTTT	CASSVTDLTGELFF
-	-	TRBV2	TRBJ1-3	TGTGCCAGCACTCGCAGCTCTGGAAACACCATATATTTT	CASTRSSGNTIYF
-	-	TRBV4-1	TRBJ2-2	TGCGCCAGCAGCCGCACGGGACCGCATCCTAAGAACACCGGGGAGCTGTTTTTT	CASSRTGPHPKNTGELFF
-	-	TRBV24-1	TRBJ2-1	TGTGCCACCAGTGACACTTTGGCAGGGCCCTCCTACAATGAGCAGTTCTTC	CATSDTLAGPSYNEQFF
-	-	TRBV7-3	TRBJ1-1	TGTGCCAGCAGCCTAACCACCGCCAGTACTGAAGCTTTCTTT	CASSLTTASTEAFF
-	TRBD1	TRBV27	TRBJ2-2	TGTGCCAGCAGATTTAATTACAGGGGGAAGACCGGGGAGCTGTTTTTT	CASRFNYRGKTGELFF
-	-	TRBV6-5	TRBJ1-5	TGTGCCAGCAGTCCTATGGTTGGATTCAATCAGCCCCAGCATTTT	CASSPMVGFNQPQHF
few	-	TRBV19	TRBJ2-1	TGTGCCAGTAGTATACCCCCCTACAATGAGCAGTTCTTC	CASSIPPYNEQFF
once	-	TRBV29-1	TRBJ1-2	TGCAGCGTCGCCGGCTTCCGGGAGGACTATGGCTACACCTTC	CSVAGFREDYGYTF